This passage covers 27 T cell receptor beta chains from one sample sequenced in a study of blood T cells in healthy people across ages. With a J-beta primer mix and a sample-barcoded 5' primer, a second PCR ran about 7 to 12 cycles. TCRdb itself ran the 5' RACE reads through MiXCR, one entry per CDR3 protein. Of some 900,000 distinct CDR3 sequences listed, about 48% are singletons. The sample comprised blood. Source of these receptors: a man aged 25 to 45 in good health.

In its sample, this clonotype was seen a few times. The J gene is TRBJ2-5, the V gene TRBV7-2; TRBD1 or TRBD2 may be the D gene (5 bases each). The DNA end is more similar to TRBJ2-7, so the J call may be wrong. CDR1 is SGHTA, CDR2 FQGNSA, per germline. The length of the CDR3 is 14 residues. CDR3 sequence: CASSLGGETGEQYF. CDR3 DNA: TGTGCCAGCAGCTTAGGAGGGGAGACGGGCGAGCAGTACTTC.

This chain links TRBV4-1 with TRBJ2-7; D call uncertain. The J call could be wrong; TRBJ2-5 is a better fit for the DNA end. The CDR3 has 14 residues. The germline V gene encodes CDR1 MGHRA and CDR2 YSYEKL. The CDR3 spells CASSQDSGSETQYF. The CDR3 DNA follows: TGCGCCAGCAGCCAAGATTCCGGGTCGGAGACCCAGTACTTC.

J is TRBJ2-7 and V is TRBV28; no clear D gene. The CDR3 runs 14 residues. The germline V gene encodes CDR1 MDHEN and CDR2 SYDVKM. Trimming removed 2 bases from V and 5 bases from J, with 13 bases in between. The CDR3: CASSLGQFVNEQYF. The CDR3 bases are TGTGCCAGCAGTTTAGGGCAGTTTGTGAACGAGCAGTACTTC.

V is TRBV29-1 and J is TRBJ2-5; D is ambiguous. Between the trimmed V and J ends, which lost 5 bases and 11 bases, there was a span of 18 bases. Germline loops: CDR1 SQVTM, CDR2 ANQGSEA. This CDR3 is built from 12 residues. The chain's CDR3 is CSVRTYLNEQYF. CDR3 sequence (DNA): TGCAGCGTTCGGACCTACCTTAATGAGCAGTACTTC.

The rearrangement links TRBV9 to TRBJ2-3, with D unresolved. This CDR3 spans 15 amino acids. Germline values: CDR1 SGDLS, CDR2 YYNGEE. With 4 bases removed from V and 1 base from J, the gap between germline ends came to 13 bases. The CDR3 loop reads CASSSEVDGTDTQYF. DNA of the CDR3: TGTGCCAGCAGCTCCGAGGTAGACGGCACAGATACGCAGTATTTT. The complete variable domain, with remaining parts taken from reference TRBV9 and TRBJ2-3, reads DSGVTQTPKHLITATGQRVTLRCSPRSGDLSVYWYQQSLDQGLQFLIQYYNGEERAKGNILERFSAQQFPDLHSELNLSSLELGDSALYFCASSSEVDGTDTQYFGPGTRLTVL.

In regard to this clonotype: An end of the junction differs from the germline gene, which may be a read error. V gene TRBV7-9 combines with J gene TRBJ2-7, with TRBD1 matching over 9 bases. Germline values: CDR1 SEHNR, CDR2 FQNEAQ (reference sequence). The CDR3 has 20 residues. The CDR3 sequence: CASSYRPGQGYTTEIYEQHF. CDR3 bases: TGTGCCAGCAGCTACAGACCGGGACAGGGTTACACAACCGAAATCTACGAGCAGCACTTC.

The rearrangement links TRBV4-1 to TRBJ2-7; 9 bases fit TRBD1. V lost 3 bases, J lost 0 bases, and 6 bases stayed unmatched. Germline CDR1 reads MGHRA; CDR2 reads YSYEKL. There are 16 residues in the CDR3. The CDR3, as DNA: TGCGCCAGCAGCCAGTCGGGACAGGGCCTCTCCTACGAGCAGTACTTC. Encoded protein: CASSQSGQGLSYEQYF.

The CDR3 nucleotides are TGCAGCGTTGACCTCGGACAGGGCCTAAAGACCCAGTACTTC. Amino acids: CSVDLGQGLKTQYF. J is TRBJ2-5 and V is TRBV29-1, with TRBD1 matching 8 bases. V was pared by 3 bases and J by 6 bases, with 9 bases of the junction left unmatched. The CDR3 runs to 14 residues. CDR1 and CDR2 from the germline V gene are SQVTM and ANQGSEA.

On this clonotype: At one of its ends the junction is not consistent with the germline gene, which may arise from a read error. The chain combines TRBV7-2 with TRBJ2-3, with D perhaps TRBD1 (5 bases). This CDR3 contains 13 residues. CDR1 is SGHTA and CDR2 is FQGNSA in the germline V gene. CDR3 region: CASWSRVSDAQYF. In nucleotides, the CDR3 is TGTGCCAGCTGGAGCAGGGTATCAGATGCGCAGTATTTT.

This clonotype was counted between two and nine times. The chain carries TRBV24-1 and TRBJ2-7; D unclear. Between the trimmed V and J ends, which lost 4 bases and 3 bases, there was a span of 9 bases. The CDR3 runs to 13 residues. Germline assignment: CDR1 KGHDR and CDR2 SFDVKD. The chain's CDR3 is CATSDPGNYEQYF. CDR3 sequence (DNA): TGTGCCACCAGTGACCCCGGCAACTACGAGCAGTACTTC.

This chain's CDR3 is CASSPTGAGVQYF. CDR3 DNA: TGTGCCAGCTCTCCGACAGGGGCGGGTGTGCAGTACTTC. The chain has TRBV18 and TRBJ2-5; 8 bases fit TRBD1. Germline V gives CDR1 KGHSH, CDR2 LQKENI. The V segment lost 6 bases and the J segment 11 bases; nucleotides outside the gene matches: 11. This CDR3 is 13 amino acids long.

The V gene is TRBV6-2 or TRBV6-3, the J gene TRBJ2-5; 9 nucleotides line up with TRBD1. TRBJ2-7 matches the DNA end more closely, so the J call is doubtful. Germline V lookup: CDR1 MNHEY, CDR2 SVGEGT. The CDR3 length is 15 residues. CDR3 sequence (DNA): TGTGCCAGCAGTTACGTCGGGACAGGGACCTACGAGCAGTACTTC. This encodes CASSYVGTGTYEQYF.

This clonotype was counted only a few times. This chain joins TRBV27 and TRBJ1-2; a possible D gene is TRBD1 (6 bases). The germline CDR1 and CDR2 sequences are MNHEY and SMNVEV (reference sequence). Deletions cut 3 bases from V and 4 bases from J, with 24 bases between. This CDR3 region has 18 residues. CDR3 bases: TGTGCCAGCAGTTTCGACCCTCCAAGACAGGAAAGACCCTATGGCTACACCTTC. As protein: CASSFDPPRQERPYGYTF.

The J gene is TRBJ2-5, the V gene TRBV29-1, with D perhaps TRBD1 (5 bases). The germline V gene has CDR1 SQVTM and CDR2 ANQGSEA. The CDR3 loop spans 12 amino acids. V was cut by 7 bases and J by 4 bases, with 13 bases left in between. The CDR3, as DNA: TGCAGCGCCGATCAGGGTAGAGAGACCCAGTACTTC. Protein sequence: CSADQGRETQYF. The whole variable domain, remainder taken from reference TRBV29-1 and TRBJ2-5, is SAVISQKPSRDICQRGTSLTIQCQVDSQVTMMFWYRQQPGQSLTLIATANQGSEATYESGFVIDKFPISRPNLTFSTLTVSNMSPEDSSIYLCSADQGRETQYFGPGTRLLVL.

This clonotype turned up a few times. This sequence joins TRBV11-2 and TRBJ2-1; the D is unclear. The CDR3 length is 13 residues. V was pared by 1 base and J by 9 bases, with 10 bases between. Germline V gene sequence: CDR1 SGHAT, CDR2 FQNNGV. The CDR3 reads CASSLGPRIEQFF. CDR3 DNA sequence: TGTGCCAGCAGCTTAGGTCCCCGTATTGAGCAGTTCTTC.

The V call is TRBV7-9, the J call TRBJ1-4; 7 nucleotides line up with TRBD1. The CDR3 extends over 15 amino acids. In germline, CDR1 is SEHNR, CDR2 FQNEAQ (reference sequence). V gave up 5 bases and J gave up 6 bases; unmatched junction bases: 9. The CDR3 sequence: CASSRTQGVDEKLFF. As DNA, the CDR3 is TGTGCCAGCAGCAGGACCCAGGGGGTCGATGAAAAACTGTTTTTT. The complete variable domain, with remaining parts taken from reference TRBV7-9 and TRBJ1-4, reads DTGVSQNPRHKITKRGQNVTFRCDPISEHNRLYWYRQTLGQGPEFLTYFQNEAQLEKSRLLSDRFSAERPKGSFSTLEIQRTEQGDSAMYLCASSRTQGVDEKLFFGSGTQLSVL.

This clonotype has a count of ten or more. This CDR3 is CATSRDTRGFLETQYF. CDR3 DNA sequence: TGTGCCACCAGCAGAGATACCAGGGGGTTCTTGGAGACCCAGTACTTC. The chain joins TRBV15 to TRBJ2-5; TRBD1 aligns across 7 bases. The CDR3 length is 16 residues. V shed 0 bases, J shed 5 bases, and the junction held 9 bases outside the gene matches. CDR1 is LNHNV, CDR2 YYDKDF, per germline (reference sequence).

This clonotype was seen more than once but under ten times. J is TRBJ1-1 and V is TRBV20-1; D may be TRBD1 (5 bases). The V and J ends lost 2 bases and 7 bases respectively, with 14 bases between them. The CDR3 sequence is 13 residues long. Germline V gives CDR1 DFQATT, CDR2 SNEGSKA (reference sequence). Written as DNA, the CDR3 is TGCAGTGCTAGATCAGGGATCAATGGTGAAGCTTTCTTT. It encodes CSARSGINGEAFF.

This clonotype was picked up a small number of times. The chain has TRBV4-2 and TRBJ1-2, with D possibly matching TRBD1 (5 bases). Germline CDR1 reads LGHNA; CDR2 reads YNFKEQ. Trimming cost V 3 bases and J 4 bases, with 15 bases left between them. The CDR3 covers 15 residues. CDR3 sequence: CASSQEGQTIYGYTF. The CDR3 coding sequence is TGTGCCAGCAGCCAGGAGGGGCAGACAATCTATGGCTACACCTTC.

V and J are TRBV20-1 and TRBJ1-2, with D perhaps matching TRBD1 (5 bases). V was pared by 3 bases and J by 1 base, with 15 bases between. The CDR3 runs 15 residues. Germline CDR1 reads DFQATT; CDR2 reads SNEGSKA (reference sequence). The CDR3 nucleotides are TGCAGTGCTAGGACAATTGGGGACGTTAACTATGGCTACACCTTC. This sequence encodes CSARTIGDVNYGYTF.

The count of this clonotype is one. A junction boundary mismatches the germline segment, possibly from a read error. The rearrangement uses TRBV12-3 or TRBV12-4 and TRBJ2-2, with D maybe TRBD2 (6 bases). The CDR3 length is 16 residues. The CDR3 DNA follows: TGTGCCAGCAGTTTAGGGCGGCTAGCGAACACCGGGGAACTGTTTTTT. Translating it yields CASSLGRLANTGELFF.

The genes are TRBV6-6 and TRBJ1-1; no firm D call. Germline CDR1 MNHNY, CDR2 SVGAGI (reference sequence). CDR3 length: 14 residues. V lost 4 bases to trimming and J lost 1 base, with 10 bases between them. The CDR3 spells CASSFEEANTEAFF. In DNA, the CDR3 is TGTGCCAGCAGTTTCGAGGAGGCGAACACTGAAGCTTTCTTT.

In its sample, this clonotype was seen a few times. J is TRBJ2-5 and V is TRBV12-3 or TRBV12-4; 7 bases match TRBD1. The closer fit of TRBJ2-7 to the DNA end suggests the J call may be wrong. The CDR3 is 13 residues long. CDR3 DNA: TGTGCCAGCAGTCTCCTGACAGGGATCGAGCAGTACTTC. It translates to CASSLLTGIEQYF.

This clonotype was detected a few times. In DNA form, the CDR3 reads TGTGCCAGCAGCGTAGAGGGACAGGGCAAGCATGGCTACACCTTC. It translates to CASSVEGQGKHGYTF. The V and J genes are TRBV9 and TRBJ1-2; 9 bases map to TRBD1. Germline assignment: CDR1 SGDLS and CDR2 YYNGEE. The CDR3 covers 15 residues. Trimming took 0 bases from V and 6 from J; bases not matched to a gene: 6.

The genes are TRBV15 and TRBJ1-2, with D unresolved. This CDR3 is built from 12 residues. The germline gives CDR1 LNHNV, CDR2 YYDKDF (reference sequence). The V gene lost 2 bases and the J gene lost 7 bases, with 8 bases spanning the gap. The CDR3 sequence: CATSRPGTGYTF. CDR3 nucleotide sequence: TGTGCCACCAGCAGACCCGGTACTGGCTACACCTTC.

V gene TRBV24-1 combines with J gene TRBJ2-1, with 7 bases matching TRBD2. Per germline, CDR1 KGHDR and CDR2 SFDVKD. Trimming cost V 4 bases and J 3 bases; bases outside gene matches: 11. The CDR3 loop spans 17 amino acids. CDR3 sequence: CATSDNAASGVYNEQFF. For the CDR3, the DNA is TGTGCCACCAGTGACAACGCCGCCAGCGGGGTCTACAATGAGCAGTTCTTC.

The gene calls are TRBV9 and TRBJ1-6, with 7 bases aligning to TRBD1. CDR3 length: 15 amino acids. Germline-derived CDR1 and CDR2 are SGDLS and YYNGEE. The trim removed 2 bases at V and 8 bases at J, leaving 7 bases unmatched. The CDR3 coding sequence is TGTGCCAGCAGCGTCCAGGGGGAAGGAGATTCACCCCTCCACTTT. Amino acids: CASSVQGEGDSPLHF.